These T cell receptor beta chains were read from a single sample in a study of shared clonotypes between healthy human individuals. TCRdb's table, derived via immunoSEQ multiplex PCR, lists solely in-frame clones and lacks some. Of 1,400,000 or so clones detected, roughly 98.5% appear once; the ten largest clones hold about 0.34%. Sequenced material: naive CD4+ T cells sorted from blood. The receptors shown here come from a man younger than 45 in good health. Both conserved end residues are part of each CDR3. A D gene is named only where the DNA matches it firmly. For some rows the clone size is stated as once, few or many, or as a class when expanded; others skip it.

J gene: TRBJ2-2; D gene: TRBD2; clone size: once; V gene: TRBV10-3; CDR3 protein: CAISVGQTSANTGELFF; CDR3 DNA: TGTGCCATCAGTGTGGGTCAGACTAGCGCGAACACCGGGGAGCTGTTTTTT
J gene: TRBJ1-1; D gene: .; clone size: .; V gene: TRBV2; CDR3 protein: CASSRNTEAFF; CDR3 DNA: TGTGCCAGCAGTCGGAACACTGAAGCTTTCTTT
J gene: TRBJ2-7; D gene: .; clone size: .; V gene: TRBV10-3; CDR3 protein: CAIGATDTYEQYF; CDR3 DNA: TGTGCCATCGGGGCTACCGATACCTACGAGCAGTACTTC
J gene: TRBJ2-7; D gene: .; clone size: .; V gene: TRBV9; CDR3 protein: CASSVDSSGYEQYF; CDR3 DNA: TGTGCCAGCAGCGTAGACAGCTCAGGCTACGAGCAGTACTTC
J gene: TRBJ2-3; D gene: TRBD2; clone size: .; V gene: TRBV18; CDR3 protein: CASSGLGADTQYF; CDR3 DNA: TGTGCCAGCTCAGGACTAGGTGCAGATACGCAGTATTTT
J gene: TRBJ2-5; D gene: .; clone size: .; V gene: TRBV29-1; CDR3 protein: CSVALGPQGETQYF; CDR3 DNA: TGCAGCGTTGCTTTGGGGCCCCAGGGTGAGACCCAGTACTTC
J gene: TRBJ2-1; D gene: TRBD2; clone size: .; V gene: TRBV11-3; CDR3 protein: CASSLGTSGVGNEQFF; CDR3 DNA: TGTGCCAGCAGCTTAGGGACTAGCGGGGTGGGAAATGAGCAGTTCTTC
J gene: TRBJ1-3; D gene: .; clone size: .; V gene: TRBV28; CDR3 protein: CASSLAGNTIYF; CDR3 DNA: TGTGCCAGCAGTTTAGCCGGAAACACCATATATTTT
J gene: TRBJ2-3; D gene: TRBD1; clone size: .; V gene: TRBV5-4; CDR3 protein: CASSATGGDDTQYF; CDR3 DNA: TGTGCCAGCAGCGCGACAGGGGGCGATGATACGCAGTATTTT
J gene: TRBJ1-2; D gene: .; clone size: .; V gene: TRBV18; CDR3 protein: CASSPAPSGESGYTF; CDR3 DNA: TGTGCCAGCTCACCCGCTCCCTCCGGGGAGAGTGGCTACACCTTC
J gene: TRBJ1-2; D gene: TRBD1; clone size: .; V gene: TRBV9; CDR3 protein: CASSPRGDRTSYGYTF; CDR3 DNA: TGTGCCAGCAGCCCCCGAGGGGACAGGACATCTTATGGCTACACCTTC
J gene: TRBJ2-7; D gene: .; clone size: .; V gene: TRBV28; CDR3 protein: CASSLFLYEQYF; CDR3 DNA: TGTGCCAGCAGTTTATTTTTATACGAGCAGTACTTC
J gene: TRBJ2-7; D gene: .; clone size: .; V gene: TRBV14; CDR3 protein: CASSQPGRNYEQYF; CDR3 DNA: TGTGCCAGCAGCCAACCAGGACGGAACTACGAGCAGTACTTC
J gene: TRBJ2-7; D gene: .; clone size: .; V gene: TRBV7-2; CDR3 protein: CASSHQSYEQYF; CDR3 DNA: TGTGCCAGCAGCCATCAGTCCTACGAGCAGTACTTC
J gene: TRBJ2-1; D gene: .; clone size: .; V gene: TRBV29-1; CDR3 protein: CSVGPARHVEQFF; CDR3 DNA: TGCAGCGTTGGCCCTGCGAGACACGTTGAGCAGTTCTTC
J gene: TRBJ2-7; D gene: .; clone size: .; V gene: TRBV5-1; CDR3 protein: CASSLATPGEQYF; CDR3 DNA: TGCGCCAGCAGCTTGGCGACCCCCGGAGAGCAGTACTTC
J gene: TRBJ2-7; D gene: .; clone size: .; V gene: TRBV5-1; CDR3 protein: CASSSRGTMGSYEQYF; CDR3 DNA: TGCGCCAGCAGCTCTAGAGGGACGATGGGATCCTACGAGCAGTACTTC
J gene: TRBJ1-1; D gene: .; clone size: .; V gene: TRBV30; CDR3 protein: CAWVRGSGAGYTEAFF; CDR3 DNA: TGTGCCTGGGTACGCGGATCAGGGGCGGGGTACACTGAAGCTTTCTTT
J gene: TRBJ2-5; D gene: .; clone size: .; V gene: TRBV18; CDR3 protein: CASSPRTEQETQYF; CDR3 DNA: TGTGCCAGCTCACCACGGACAGAACAAGAGACCCAGTACTTC
J gene: TRBJ2-5; D gene: .; clone size: .; V gene: TRBV14; CDR3 protein: CASSTRGGSYQETQYF; CDR3 DNA: TGTGCCAGCAGCACCCGAGGCGGCTCGTACCAAGAGACCCAGTACTTC
J gene: TRBJ1-1; D gene: .; clone size: .; V gene: TRBV5-1; CDR3 protein: CASSSTVNTEAFF; CDR3 DNA: TGCGCCAGCAGCTCTACAGTGAACACTGAAGCTTTCTTT
J gene: TRBJ2-7; D gene: TRBD2; clone size: .; V gene: TRBV5-1; CDR3 protein: CASSELTSGVSYEQYF; CDR3 DNA: TGCGCCAGCTCTGAACTAACTAGCGGGGTTAGCTACGAGCAGTACTTC
J gene: TRBJ2-1; D gene: .; clone size: .; V gene: TRBV27; CDR3 protein: CASHYNGISYNEQFF; CDR3 DNA: TGTGCCAGCCATTATAATGGGATCTCCTACAATGAGCAGTTCTTC
J gene: TRBJ1-1; D gene: .; clone size: .; V gene: TRBV28; CDR3 protein: CASSSPSSTEAFF; CDR3 DNA: TGTGCCAGCAGTTCCCCATCGAGTACTGAAGCTTTCTTT
J gene: TRBJ2-3; D gene: .; clone size: .; V gene: TRBV5-6; CDR3 protein: CASSAYQVRTDTQYF; CDR3 DNA: TGTGCCAGCAGCGCTTATCAGGTAAGAACAGATACGCAGTATTTT
J gene: TRBJ2-7; D gene: TRBD1; clone size: .; V gene: TRBV7-2; CDR3 protein: CASSLSPSGTGYDEQYF; CDR3 DNA: TGTGCCAGCAGCTTGAGCCCCTCCGGGACAGGGTACGACGAGCAGTACTTC
J gene: TRBJ2-5; D gene: .; clone size: .; V gene: TRBV29-1; CDR3 protein: CSVEGRRGSFGQETQYF; CDR3 DNA: TGCAGCGTTGAGGGCAGGAGGGGATCCTTCGGACAAGAGACCCAGTACTTC
J gene: TRBJ2-1; D gene: TRBD2; clone size: .; V gene: TRBV9; CDR3 protein: CAPGEGGSGRALGDEQFF; CDR3 DNA: TGTGCCCCAGGGGAGGGTGGTAGCGGGAGGGCCCTCGGAGATGAGCAGTTCTTC
J gene: TRBJ2-3; D gene: .; clone size: .; V gene: TRBV6-4; CDR3 protein: CASSDRVGSTDTQYF; CDR3 DNA: TGTGCCAGCAGTGACAGGGTAGGGAGCACAGATACGCAGTATTTT
J gene: TRBJ2-5; D gene: TRBD2; clone size: .; V gene: TRBV5-1; CDR3 protein: CASSFWAGGLETQYF; CDR3 DNA: TGCGCCAGCAGCTTCTGGGCGGGAGGGTTAGAGACCCAGTACTTC
J gene: TRBJ2-2; D gene: TRBD1; clone size: .; V gene: TRBV7-7; CDR3 protein: CASSTDRLNTGELFF; CDR3 DNA: TGTGCTAGCAGCACGGACAGGTTGAACACCGGGGAGCTGTTTTTT
J gene: TRBJ1-5; D gene: .; clone size: .; V gene: TRBV28; CDR3 protein: CASRSRSNSNQPQHF; CDR3 DNA: TGTGCCAGCAGATCCCGCAGTAATAGCAATCAGCCCCAGCATTTT
J gene: TRBJ2-1; D gene: TRBD2; clone size: .; V gene: TRBV7-2; CDR3 protein: CASSFAGTSGYNEQFF; CDR3 DNA: TGTGCCAGCAGCTTTGCCGGGACTAGCGGGTACAATGAGCAGTTCTTC
J gene: TRBJ2-7; D gene: .; clone size: .; V gene: TRBV7-9; CDR3 protein: CASSLAQGEQYF; CDR3 DNA: TGTGCCAGCAGCTTAGCGCAGGGCGAGCAGTACTTC
J gene: TRBJ2-1; D gene: TRBD2; clone size: .; V gene: TRBV11-2; CDR3 protein: CASSLGPLAGANEQFF; CDR3 DNA: TGTGCCAGCAGCTTAGGTCCCCTAGCGGGAGCCAATGAGCAGTTCTTC
J gene: TRBJ1-2; D gene: .; clone size: .; V gene: TRBV2; CDR3 protein: CASSPDSNYGYTF; CDR3 DNA: TGTGCCAGCAGCCCGGACAGTAACTATGGCTACACCTTC
J gene: TRBJ2-1; D gene: .; clone size: .; V gene: TRBV6-4; CDR3 protein: CASSEGRTPYNEQFF; CDR3 DNA: TGTGCCAGCAGTGAAGGACGGACCCCCTACAATGAGCAGTTCTTC
J gene: TRBJ2-2; D gene: .; clone size: .; V gene: TRBV28; CDR3 protein: CASSLKGTRRRRTGELFF; CDR3 DNA: TGTGCCAGCAGTTTGAAGGGGACCCGACGGCGCCGCACCGGGGAGCTGTTTTTT
J gene: TRBJ2-3; D gene: TRBD2; clone size: .; V gene: TRBV5-1; CDR3 protein: CASSQTSQADTQYF; CDR3 DNA: TGCGCCAGCAGCCAGACTAGCCAAGCAGATACGCAGTATTTT
J gene: TRBJ1-3; D gene: TRBD1; clone size: .; V gene: TRBV29-1; CDR3 protein: CSVAKGTGGSGNTIYF; CDR3 DNA: TGCAGCGTTGCGAAGGGGACAGGGGGCTCTGGAAACACCATATATTTT
J gene: TRBJ2-1; D gene: .; clone size: .; V gene: TRBV7-2; CDR3 protein: CASSLVSGSSYNEQFF; CDR3 DNA: TGTGCCAGCAGCTTAGTGTCAGGGAGCTCCTACAATGAGCAGTTCTTC
J gene: TRBJ2-2; D gene: TRBD2; clone size: .; V gene: TRBV7-9; CDR3 protein: CASSNLAGANTGELFF; CDR3 DNA: TGTGCCAGCAGCAATCTAGCGGGGGCCAACACCGGGGAGCTGTTTTTT
J gene: TRBJ2-4; D gene: .; clone size: .; V gene: TRBV6-6; CDR3 protein: CASSYATLAKNIQYF; CDR3 DNA: TGTGCCAGCAGTTACGCGACCTTAGCCAAAAACATTCAGTACTTC
J gene: TRBJ2-1; D gene: .; clone size: .; V gene: TRBV27; CDR3 protein: CASSFGGTSYNEQFF; CDR3 DNA: TGTGCCAGCAGTTTCGGGGGAACATCCTACAATGAGCAGTTCTTC
J gene: TRBJ2-3; D gene: .; clone size: once; V gene: TRBV11-2; CDR3 protein: CASSLDRSLLADTQYF; CDR3 DNA: TGTGCCAGCAGCTTAGACAGGTCCCTACTCGCAGATACGCAGTATTTT
J gene: TRBJ2-3; D gene: .; clone size: .; V gene: TRBV9; CDR3 protein: CASSELPSGGGTDTQYF; CDR3 DNA: TGTGCCAGCAGCGAATTGCCTTCTGGCGGGGGCACAGATACGCAGTATTTT